This T cell receptor (beta chain) comes out of a study of T cells in Graves' hyperthyroidism and ophthalmopathy. Amplification yielded TCR beta CDR3 regions, with RNA transcripts as the source. The HTBI primer set served for first-round RT-PCR of the TCR CDR3. From the multiplex PCR reads, TCRdb called clonotypes with MiXCR, one entry per CDR3 protein. There are about 210,000 distinct CDR3 sequences in the sample; roughly 15% occur only once, and under 65% lies in the top ten. The CDR3 consists of 14 residues. The germline CDR1 and CDR2 sequences are SEHNR and FQNEAQ (reference sequence). The germline V and J ends were trimmed by 5 bases and 5 bases, with 12 bases remaining between them. Findings and caveats of the study: Among clonotypes expanded in thyroid above 0.001, most were also found in blood.

Fresh peripheral blood, 9.5 to 10 ml of it, supplied the PBMCs. This clonotype was seen repeatedly, ten times or more. What it binds is not known. The chain has TRBV7-9 and TRBJ2-2; D call uncertain. The specimen was blood. This TCR was sampled from a middle-aged man with Graves' hyperthyroidism. The CDR3 loop reads CASSPPTDTGELFF. DNA of the CDR3: TGTGCCAGCAGCCCCCCCACCGATACCGGGGAGCTGTTTTTT.